The 14 T cell receptor beta chains listed next were all sequenced from one sample in a study of T-cell reconstitution after alpha-beta-depleted transplantation in children. A TCRbeta library incorporating unique molecular identifiers was prepared. TCRdb reprocessed the PCR reads via MiXCR and lists one record per CDR3 protein. The data show roughly 570,000 distinct CDR3 sequences, with approximately 30% seen just once and 36% held by the top ten. This specimen consisted of PBMCs, obtained before TCRalphabeta/CD19-depleted stem cell transplant. Receptor source: a boy in the first two years of life with Wiskott-Aldrich syndrome, due to receive a stem cell transplant.

The V gene is TRBV20-1, the J gene TRBJ2-3; 7 positions match TRBD1. V shed 6 bases, J shed 1 base, and the junction held 7 bases outside the gene matches. There are 14 residues in the CDR3. Germline V CDR1 and CDR2: DFQATT, SNEGSKA (reference sequence). CDR3 nucleotide sequence: TGCAGTGCAACCAACAGGGGTCGCACAGATACGCAGTATTTT. It is translated as CSATNRGRTDTQYF.

The chain joins TRBV10-1 to TRBJ2-3, with TRBD2 identical over 13 bases. V dropped 10 bases and J dropped 1; count of bases not matched to a gene: 8. The CDR3 has 16 residues. CDR1 and CDR2 from the germline V gene are WNHNN and SYGVQD (reference sequence). DNA for the CDR3: TGCGCCATCGACTTGGGACTAGCGGGGTGCACAGATACGCAGTATTTT. This encodes CAIDLGLAGCTDTQYF.

The table lists this clonotype with a few counts. This chain uses TRBV20-1 with TRBJ2-7, with TRBD1 identical over 8 bases. The length of the CDR3 is 13 residues. V lost 6 bases to trimming and J lost 3 bases; unmatched junction nucleotides: 7. In germline, CDR1 is DFQATT, CDR2 SNEGSKA (reference sequence). CDR3 in amino acids: CSAVTGARYEQYF. CDR3 DNA: TGCAGTGCCGTGACAGGGGCCCGCTACGAGCAGTACTTC.

This clonotype has more than one count but fewer than ten. V and J are TRBV5-1 and TRBJ2-1; a weak D match, TRBD2 (6 bases). In germline, CDR1 is SGHRS, CDR2 YFSETQ. This CDR3 comprises 15 residues. Trimming took 3 bases from V and 8 from J, leaving 18 bases between them. The CDR3 nucleotides are TGCGCCAGCAGCTCCCTACGGGAGAGCCTTGATGAGCAGTTCTTC. Its translation: CASSSLRESLDEQFF.

The chain has TRBV28 and TRBJ1-6, with no clear D. The ends were cut back, 8 bases at V and 4 bases at J, with 6 bases in the middle. Germline values: CDR1 MDHEN, CDR2 SYDVKM. CDR3 length equals 12 residues. The CDR3 here is CASGDYNSPLHF. The CDR3 DNA reads as TGTGCCAGCGGGGATTATAATTCACCCCTCCACTTT.

V usage is TRBV28 and J usage is TRBJ2-7; TRBD2 matches 9 bases. Per germline, CDR1 MDHEN and CDR2 SYDVKM. J gave up 2 bases and V 2 bases, and 4 bases lay outside the gene matches. The CDR3 is 15 amino acids. The CDR3: CASSLISGGPYEQYF. The CDR3, as DNA: TGTGCCAGCAGTTTAATTAGCGGGGGACCCTACGAGCAGTACTTC. The entire variable domain, with the rest obtained from reference TRBV28 and TRBJ2-7, is as follows: DVKVTQSSRYLVKRTGEKVFLECVQDMDHENMFWYRQDPGLGLRLIYFSYDVKMKEKGDIPEGYSVSREKKERFSLILESASTNQTSMYLCASSLISGGPYEQYFGPGTRLTVT.

The rearrangement uses TRBV7-6 and TRBJ2-7; 7 bases line up with TRBD2. The CDR3 consists of 16 residues. The V and J ends lost 5 bases and 2 bases, in that order; junction bases with no gene match: 12. The germline V gene encodes CDR1 SGHVS and CDR2 FNYEAQ. The CDR3 loop reads CASSPRGGGLAYEQYF. The DNA of the CDR3 is TGTGCCAGCAGCCCCCGGGGCGGGGGATTGGCCTACGAGCAGTACTTC. Combining the CDR3 with reference TRBV7-6 and TRBJ2-7 gives the whole variable domain GAGVSQSPRYKVTKRGQDVALRCDPISGHVSLYWYRQALGQGPEFLTYFNYEAQQDKSGLPNDRFSAERPEGSISTLTIQRTEQRDSAMYRCASSPRGGGLAYEQYFGPGTRLTVT.

This clonotype was observed a few times. V and J are TRBV4-1 and TRBJ2-3; 9 nucleotides line up with TRBD2. Germline loops: CDR1 MGHRA, CDR2 YSYEKL. This CDR3 comprises 15 residues. J was trimmed by 2 bases and V by 3 bases; bases with no gene match: 3. The CDR3 DNA follows: TGCGCCAGCAGCCACCTAGCGGGGAACACAGATACGCAGTATTTT. It yields the protein CASSHLAGNTDTQYF.

In its sample, this clonotype was seen a few times. The chain combines TRBV15 with TRBJ1-1; no reliable D call. Germline assignment: CDR1 LNHNV and CDR2 YYDKDF (reference sequence). Deletions cut 0 bases from V and 4 bases from J, with 12 bases between. The CDR3 extends over 15 amino acids. The CDR3 DNA reads TGTGCCACCAGCAGAGATAGAGGTCGTTCCACTGAAGCTTTCTTT. Its translation is CATSRDRGRSTEAFF.

Only a few counts were recorded for this clonotype. The rearrangement uses TRBV4-1 and TRBJ2-3, with 14 bases lining up with TRBD2. Germline V gives CDR1 MGHRA, CDR2 YSYEKL. The length of the CDR3 is 19 residues. V lost 4 bases to trimming and J lost 3 bases; unmatched junction nucleotides: 12. The CDR3 DNA reads as TGCGCCAGCAGCCGAGACCTCGGGACTAGCGGGAGATCGACAGATACGCAGTATTTT. As protein: CASSRDLGTSGRSTDTQYF.

This rearrangement joins TRBV10-2 to TRBJ2-5; no reliable D call. V gave up 0 bases and J gave up 7 bases, with 21 bases separating them. CDR1 WSHSY and CDR2 SAAADI come from the germline V gene. The CDR3 consists of 17 residues. Here the CDR3 reads CASSESNLAGRHGTQYF. In DNA, the CDR3 is TGCGCCAGCAGTGAGTCGAACTTGGCTGGCCGCCATGGGACCCAGTACTTC.

The chain is built from TRBV12-3 or TRBV12-4 and TRBJ1-5, with TRBD1 matching 8 bases. The CDR3 length is 16 residues. J gave up 6 bases and V 5 bases, and 12 bases lay outside the gene matches. The CDR3 spells CASSRSGQGVTQPQHF. The CDR3 coding sequence is TGTGCCAGCAGTCGTTCAGGACAGGGAGTCACTCAGCCCCAGCATTTT.

This clonotype was seen a handful of times. The chain carries TRBV15 and TRBJ2-5; no definite D call. This CDR3 is built from 15 residues. Germline V gives CDR1 LNHNV, CDR2 YYDKDF (reference sequence). The ends were cut back, 3 bases at V and 0 bases at J, with 11 bases in the middle. Here the CDR3 reads CATSRSDGYQETQYF. The CDR3 DNA reads as TGTGCCACCAGCAGGTCGGACGGGTACCAAGAGACCCAGTACTTC.

The J gene is TRBJ2-1, the V gene TRBV6-5, with TRBD1 matching over 9 bases. The CDR3 extends over 13 amino acids. Germline CDR1 MNHEY, CDR2 SVGAGI. The V gene end was trimmed by 7 bases and the J gene end by 8 bases; junction bases not matched to a gene: 6. The CDR3 DNA reads TGTGCCAGCAACGACAGGGGGGGCTATGAGCAGTTCTTC. Translation: CASNDRGGYEQFF.